This section outlines one TCR beta chain sequence together with its context. Its specificity is not known. The trim removed 5 bases at V and 0 bases at J, leaving 10 bases unmatched. CDR1 and CDR2 from the germline V gene are SGHTA and FQGNSA. The length of the CDR3 is 17 residues. The data were obtained in a study of blood T cells in healthy people across ages. Points from the study as a whole: TCR beta diversity per million T cells fell roughly linearly with age.

Alongside a J-beta primer mix, a sample-barcoded 5' primer served in a second PCR lasting roughly 6 to 11 cycles. A 12-random-nucleotide template-switch adaptor tagged each cDNA molecule. All samples gave at least 2.5 million CDR3-containing paired-end reads. Via MiXCR, TCRdb re-called the 5' RACE reads, giving one row per CDR3 protein. The data show about 1.6 million distinct CDR3 sequences, around 36% seen once. The sequence was obtained from a young woman in good health. The chain has TRBV7-2 and TRBJ2-3, with 8 bases lining up with TRBD2. Sample: blood. The CDR3 loop is CASSPAGRGVSTDTQYF. The CDR3 DNA follows: TGTGCCAGCAGCCCCGCCGGGCGGGGGGTTAGCACAGATACGCAGTATTTT.